Sequencing of this TCR beta chain was carried out in a study of cytomegalovirus exposure and HLA in healthy donors. Both 60 Vbeta primers and 13 Jbeta primers went into the PCR. Some clones are missing from TCRdb's copy, which holds only in-frame ones; the method was immunoSEQ multiplex PCR. The sample shows under 200,000 clones, around 80% of them seen only once. The CDR3 is 16 residues long. Germline V gives CDR1 MNHNY, CDR2 SVGAGI (reference sequence). Trimming removed 0 bases at V and 6 bases at J, with 17 bases between. The sequenced material came from PBMCs. The origin of this receptor is a human donor in good health. This chain uses TRBV6-6 with TRBJ1-2; D is ambiguous. The CDR3: CASSYSMGSGKDGYTF. The CDR3 bases are TGTGCCAGCAGTTACTCGATGGGTTCGGGGAAGGATGGCTACACCTTC.